This TCR beta chain is drawn from a study of CXCR3-negative and CXCR3-positive naive CD8 T cells. General study findings and limits: For CXCR3-positive naive cells, TRB CDR3s were more hydrophobic than those of CXCR3-negative naive cells.

Germline V gives CDR1 SGHNT, CDR2 YENEEA. The CDR3 runs 16 residues. UMI labels and 5' RACE were used to prepare the TRB cDNA libraries. TCRdb re-called the 5' RACE reads and shows each CDR3 protein once, DNA omitted. This repertoire comprises nearly 110,000 distinct CDR3 sequences; its ten largest clones make up 0.3% to 0.45%. Note on this clonotype: Its antigen is as yet unknown.

Sequenced material: naive CXCR3+ CD8+ T cells from blood. Subset in this sample: CD45RO-CCR7+CD27+CD95- naive CD8+ T cells expressing CXCR3 (TNR3+). The V call is TRBV11-3, the J call TRBJ2-7; there is no DNA to check the TCRdb D call of TRBD2. The sequence was obtained from a human donor in good health. Some clones in this sample may be carry-over from other donors' samples. CDR3: CASSLYRDSGDYEQYF.